The 29 T cell receptor beta chains reported below all come from one sample, sequenced in a study of radiation and T cells in renal cell carcinoma (TCRdb year 2020). The receptor library was made with the immunoSEQ multiplex PCR assay. The immuneACCESS repertoire file appears here via TCRdb, limited to in-frame rearrangements. These files lack a portion of the clones; in checked studies, under half of the deficit traces to unresolved V genes, and the cause of the others is not known. For this sample there are about 78,000 clones; roughly nine tenths appear just once. In total, the top ten clones hold about 5.8% of the sample. The sample's time point label is to be understood as: blood 4 weeks post-SBRT, at nephrectomy. What this sample's treatment or condition label stands for: 15 Gy SBRT to primary tumor, nephrectomy 4 weeks later. The source was blood, collected from a patient whose treatment included radiotherapy and nephrectomy. The source of these receptors is a woman aged 70-85 years with renal cell carcinoma.

The V gene is TRBV19, the J gene TRBJ1-2; the D is unclear. In germline, CDR1 is LNHDA, CDR2 SQIVND (reference sequence). V was cut by 3 bases and J by 12 bases, with 11 bases left in between. This CDR3 spans 11 amino acids. The CDR3 bases are TGTGCCAGTAGTATGGAAAGGGAGAACACCTTC. Its protein is CASSMERENTF.

V gene TRBV9 combines with J gene TRBJ1-2; 9 bases are a match to TRBD1. CDR1 is SGDLS and CDR2 is YYNGEE in the germline V gene. Trimming at V came to 0 bases and at J to 6 bases, leaving 6 bases not matched to a gene. The CDR3 length is 15 residues. The CDR3 sequence is CASSVGQGGSNGYTF. CDR3 DNA: TGTGCCAGCAGCGTAGGACAGGGGGGATCGAATGGCTACACCTTC.

For this clone: A read error may produce the germline difference seen at one junction end. The chain joins TRBV5-1 to TRBJ1-4; no definite D call. The CDR3 sequence is 15 residues long. Germline CDR1 is SGHRS and CDR2 is YFSETQ. The CDR3 sequence is CASSLAGRPDEKLFF. CDR3 bases: TGCGCCAGCAGCTTAGCGGGCAGACCGGATGAGAAACTGTTTTTT.

V and J are TRBV12-5 and TRBJ2-5, with D perhaps matching TRBD2 (5 bases). The length of the CDR3 is 12 residues. V was shortened by 1 base and J by 10 bases, with 10 bases between the two germline ends. Germline V lookup: CDR1 LGHNT, CDR2 FRNRAP. CDR3 in amino acids: CASGLAPGNQYF. CDR3 nucleotides: TGTGCTAGTGGTTTGGCCCCCGGGAACCAGTACTTC.

The DNA for the CDR3 is TGCGCCAGCAGCTTGGACCCAAATCGAAGCGGACCCTACGAGCAGTACTTC. Translated, it gives CASSLDPNRSGPYEQYF. J is TRBJ2-7 and V is TRBV5-1; possible D gene TRBD2, 5 bases. The CDR3 is 17 residues long. V lost 0 bases and J lost 2, with 18 bases in between. The germline CDR1 and CDR2 sequences are SGHRS and YFSETQ.

This clone was seen only once. The rearrangement uses TRBV4-3 and TRBJ2-7; no clear D gene. This CDR3 spans 13 amino acids. CDR1 and CDR2 from the germline V gene are LGHNA and YSLEER. The V gene lost 0 bases and the J gene lost 4 bases, with 7 bases spanning the gap. This CDR3 is CASSQDTVYEQYF. CDR3 sequence (DNA): TGCGCCAGCAGCCAAGACACCGTTTACGAGCAGTACTTC.

The chain couples TRBV5-4 to TRBJ2-7, with a weak D call TRBD2 (6 bases). Germline CDR1 SGHNT, CDR2 YYREEE (reference sequence). The CDR3 is 14 amino acids. Trimming removed 0 bases from V and 2 bases from J, with 9 bases in between. CDR3 bases: TGTGCCAGCAGCTTGGCCGGCGGGGCCTACGAGCAGTACTTC. Protein sequence: CASSLAGGAYEQYF. Full variable domain (outside the CDR3, taken from reference TRBV5-4 and TRBJ2-7): ETGVTQSPTHLIKTRGQQVTLRCSSQSGHNTVSWYQQALGQGPQFIFQYYREEENGRGNFPPRFSGLQFPNYSSELNVNALELDDSALYLCASSLAGGAYEQYFGPGTRLTVT.

The V gene is TRBV7-3, the J gene TRBJ2-1, with D unclear. Germline V lookup: CDR1 SGHTA, CDR2 FQGTGA. The V end lost 5 bases, the J end lost 4 bases, and 18 bases lay between the germline ends. This CDR3 region has 16 residues. The CDR3 reads CASSLRSWQPYNEQFF. The CDR3 bases are TGTGCCAGCAGCCTACGTTCGTGGCAGCCATACAATGAGCAGTTCTTC.

The V call is TRBV5-6, the J call TRBJ1-1; 9 bases line up with TRBD1. Looked up from germline, CDR1 is SGHDT and CDR2 is YYEEEE. The CDR3 is made up of 15 amino acids. Losses at the gene ends were 2 bases for V and 6 bases for J; bases not matched to a gene: 8. Here the CDR3 DNA reads TGTGCCAGCAGCTTACAGGGGGCGCGTGGATCTGAAGCTTTCTTT. This sequence encodes CASSLQGARGSEAFF. The variable domain in full, completed from reference TRBV5-6 and TRBJ1-1, reads DAGVTQSPTHLIKTRGQQVTLRCSPKSGHDTVSWYQQALGQGPQFIFQYYEEEERQRGNFPDRFSGHQFPNYSSELNVNALLLGDSALYLCASSLQGARGSEAFFGQGTRLTVV.

This clone was seen a handful of times. The chain has TRBV5-5 and TRBJ1-4; no firm D call. CDR3 length: 11 amino acids. The germline gives CDR1 SGHKS, CDR2 YYEKEE (reference sequence). Between the trimmed V and J ends, which lost 4 bases and 9 bases, there was a span of 7 bases. The CDR3 bases are TGTGCCAGCAGCCCAGGAAAAAAACTGTTTTTT. This codes for CASSPGKKLFF.

The V call is TRBV6-6, the J call TRBJ1-1; tentatively, D is TRBD1 (5 bases). This CDR3 is 15 amino acids long. Trimming took off 0 bases at V and 1 base at J, with 9 bases between the two ends. Germline V gene lookup returns CDR1 MNHNY and CDR2 SVGAGI (reference sequence). CDR3: CASSYSIQGNTEAFF. The DNA for the CDR3 is TGTGCCAGCAGTTACTCGATTCAGGGGAACACTGAAGCTTTCTTT.

The chain is built from TRBV5-4 and TRBJ1-4; D is unresolved. Between the trimmed V and J ends, which lost 5 bases and 7 bases, there was a span of 12 bases. Germline lookup yields CDR1 SGHNT and CDR2 YYREEE (reference sequence). The CDR3 is 13 residues long. CDR3 protein: CASSSGPFEKLFF. CDR3 nucleotide sequence: TGTGCCAGCAGTTCGGGCCCCTTTGAAAAACTGTTTTTT.

V usage is TRBV19 and J usage is TRBJ2-3; D is ambiguous. Trimming left V 0 bases short and J 2 bases short, with 12 bases between. The germline CDR1 and CDR2 sequences are LNHDA and SQIVND (reference sequence). The CDR3 length is 16 residues. The CDR3 DNA reads as TGTGCCAGTAGTATAGAAGGCCAGACAAACACAGATACGCAGTATTTT. It codes for CASSIEGQTNTDTQYF.

As for this clone: An end of the junction does not agree with germline; a read error may underlie this. The chain combines TRBV5-4 with TRBJ2-5; D is undetermined. TRBJ2-7 explains the end of the DNA better; the J call may be wrong. CDR1 SGHNT and CDR2 YYREEE come from the germline V gene (reference sequence). This CDR3 contains 11 residues. CDR3 bases: TGTGCCAGCCGCTTGGACCACGAGCAGTACTTC. Protein sequence: CASRLDHEQYF.

The rearrangement joins TRBV2 to TRBJ1-3, with TRBD1 matching 7 bases. Germline CDR1 is SNHLY and CDR2 is FYNNEI. V was pared by 2 bases and J by 2 bases, with 6 bases of the junction left unmatched. This CDR3 is built from 16 residues. The CDR3 sequence is CASSESATGAGNTIYF. The CDR3 DNA reads as TGTGCCAGCAGTGAAAGCGCAACAGGGGCTGGAAACACCATATATTTT. The whole variable domain, filled in from reference TRBV2 and TRBJ1-3, reads EPEVTQTPSHQVTQMGQEVILRCVPISNHLYFYWYRQILGQKVEFLVSFYNNEISEKSEIFDDQFSVERPDGSNFTLKIRSTKLEDSAMYFCASSESATGAGNTIYFGEGSWLTVV.

About this clone itself: At one end the junction does not follow the germline gene, possibly because of a read error. The chain joins TRBV30 to TRBJ1-4; the match to TRBD1 covers 8 bases. Looked up from germline, CDR1 is GTSNPN and CDR2 is SVGIG (reference sequence). CDR3 length: 14 residues. The CDR3 nucleotides are TGTGCCCGGAGTGTACAGGGGGGAGATGAAAAACTGTTTTTT. Amino acid sequence: CARSVQGGDEKLFF.

V gene TRBV7-9 combines with J gene TRBJ2-3; 7 nucleotides align to TRBD2. The J segment lost 0 bases and the V segment lost 4 bases, leaving 4 bases of the junction unmatched. The CDR3 spans 15 residues. Germline assignment: CDR1 SEHNR and CDR2 FQNEAQ (reference sequence). As DNA, the CDR3 is TGTGCCAGCAGCTCCGGACTAGGAAGCACAGATACGCAGTATTTT. It codes for CASSSGLGSTDTQYF.

This clone was observed a single time. The chain joins TRBV27 to TRBJ2-7; TRBD2 matches at 12 bases. The trim removed 5 bases at V and 3 bases at J, leaving 5 bases unmatched. CDR3 size: 15 residues. CDR1 MNHEY and CDR2 SMNVEV come from the germline V gene (reference sequence). The CDR3 is CASSTLAGGFYEQYF. CDR3 bases: TGTGCCAGCAGTACCCTAGCGGGGGGGTTCTACGAGCAGTACTTC.

This chain links TRBV11-2 with TRBJ1-2; 12 bases are a match to TRBD1. Germline V gene lookup returns CDR1 SGHAT and CDR2 FQNNGV. The CDR3 is made up of 16 amino acids. Trimming took 5 bases from V and 5 from J; bases not matched to a gene: 9. CDR3 DNA: TGTGCCAGCAGCGTGGGACAGGGGGCTTCGAGGTATGGCTACACCTTC. This gives the protein CASSVGQGASRYGYTF.

The V call is TRBV25-1, the J call TRBJ2-3; unclear D gene. This CDR3 has 14 residues. Trimming cost V 4 bases and J 1 base, with 9 bases left between them. Per the germline V gene, CDR1 is MGHDK and CDR2 is SYGVNS. CDR3 protein: CASSGAQGTDTQYF. Here the CDR3 DNA reads TGTGCCAGCAGTGGCGCCCAAGGCACAGATACGCAGTATTTT.

This chain uses TRBV7-9 with TRBJ2-7; D is uncertain. Germline CDR1 reads SEHNR; CDR2 reads FQNEAQ (reference sequence). CDR3 length: 13 residues. V gave up 5 bases and J gave up 1 base, with 9 bases separating them. DNA of the CDR3: TGTGCCAGCAGCACTACGAAATCCTACGAGCAGTACTTC. Translating it yields CASSTTKSYEQYF.

The rearrangement links TRBV2 to TRBJ2-3, with TRBD2 matching over 14 bases. The CDR3 loop spans 14 amino acids. The trim removed 11 bases at V and 4 bases at J, leaving 5 bases unmatched. The germline gives CDR1 SNHLY, CDR2 FYNNEI. The CDR3 loop is CAGRLAGGPDTQYF. The CDR3 DNA reads as TGTGCCGGCCGACTAGCGGGGGGGCCAGATACGCAGTATTTT.

V gene TRBV11-2 combines with J gene TRBJ1-6, with D hard to call. Between the trimmed V and J ends, which lost 5 bases and 0 bases, there was a span of 5 bases. The CDR3 consists of 14 residues. Germline V gene sequence: CDR1 SGHAT, CDR2 FQNNGV. The chain's CDR3 is CASSQLSYNSPLHF. Here the CDR3 DNA reads TGTGCCAGCAGCCAACTCTCCTATAATTCACCCCTCCACTTT.

V and J are TRBV2 and TRBJ1-6; 8 bases line up with TRBD1. Germline trimming cut 7 bases from V and 6 bases from J; bases unmatched to any gene: 5. Germline V gives CDR1 SNHLY, CDR2 FYNNEI. This CDR3 is built from 14 residues. This chain's CDR3 is CASKMDRVNSPLHF. The CDR3 nucleotides are TGTGCCAGCAAGATGGACAGGGTTAATTCACCCCTCCACTTT.

The chain recombines TRBV27 with TRBJ2-2; D remains ambiguous. CDR1 and CDR2 (germline): MNHEY, SMNVEV (reference sequence). This CDR3 has 14 amino acids. Trimming cost V 8 bases and J 0 bases, with 10 bases left between them. The CDR3 spells CASRSTPNTGELFF. Here the CDR3 DNA reads TGTGCCAGCCGGTCCACTCCGAACACCGGGGAGCTGTTTTTT.

This chain uses TRBV29-1 with TRBJ1-1; D perhaps matches TRBD1 (5 bases). The CDR3 loop spans 13 amino acids. The germline V gene encodes CDR1 SQVTM and CDR2 ANQGSEA. Trimming left V 6 bases short and J 1 base short, with 12 bases between. CDR3 sequence reads: CSVATATNTEAFF. The DNA for the CDR3 is TGCAGCGTCGCGACAGCGACGAACACTGAAGCTTTCTTT.

For the CDR3, the DNA is TGTGCCTGGGGGACAGGGTTCTACGAGCAGTACTTC. Protein product: CAWGTGFYEQYF. This chain links TRBV30 with TRBJ2-7; 9 positions agree with TRBD1. The CDR3 has 12 residues. Germline CDR1 is GTSNPN and CDR2 is SVGIG (reference sequence). V trimming: 5 bases; J trimming: 3 bases; junction bases outside the gene matches: 2. The full variable domain, completed using reference TRBV30 and TRBJ2-7, is SQTIHQWPATLVQPVGSPLSLECTVEGTSNPNLYWYRQAAGRGLQLLFYSVGIGQISSEVPQNLSASRPQDRQFILSSKKLLLSDSGFYLCAWGTGFYEQYFGPGTRLTVT.

This clone was seen a few times. V usage is TRBV5-6 and J usage is TRBJ1-1; 9 bases are shared with TRBD1. The CDR3 has 16 residues. From germline, CDR1 is SGHDT and CDR2 YYEEEE. V lost 4 bases, J lost 0 bases, and 7 bases stayed unmatched. CDR3 sequence: CASSPLRDRVNTEAFF. The CDR3 region has the DNA TGTGCCAGCAGCCCACTCCGGGACAGGGTGAACACTGAAGCTTTCTTT.

The CDR3 nucleotides read TGTGCCAGCAATGTAAATCGGGGCACTGAAGCTTTCTTT. The encoded protein is CASNVNRGTEAFF. The rearrangement uses TRBV2 and TRBJ1-1; D not certain. The CDR3 extends over 13 amino acids. V was pared by 7 bases and J by 4 bases, with 13 bases between. Looked up from germline, CDR1 is SNHLY and CDR2 is FYNNEI.